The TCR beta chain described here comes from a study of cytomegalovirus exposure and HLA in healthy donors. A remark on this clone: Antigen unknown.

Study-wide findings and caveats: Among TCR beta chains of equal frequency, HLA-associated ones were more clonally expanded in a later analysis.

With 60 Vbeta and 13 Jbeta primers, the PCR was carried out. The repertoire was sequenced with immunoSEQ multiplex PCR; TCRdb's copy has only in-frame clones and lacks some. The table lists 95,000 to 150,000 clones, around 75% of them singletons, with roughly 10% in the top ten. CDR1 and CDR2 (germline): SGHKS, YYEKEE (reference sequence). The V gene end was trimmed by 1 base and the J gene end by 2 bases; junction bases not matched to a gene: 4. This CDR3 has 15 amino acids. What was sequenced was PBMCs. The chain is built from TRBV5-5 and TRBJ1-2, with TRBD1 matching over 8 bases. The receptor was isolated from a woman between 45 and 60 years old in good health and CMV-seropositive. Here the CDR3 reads CASSLFQGANYGYTF. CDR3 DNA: TGTGCCAGCAGCTTGTTTCAGGGGGCCAACTATGGCTACACCTTC. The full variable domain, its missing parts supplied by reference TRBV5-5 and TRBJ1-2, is DAGVTQSPTHLIKTRGQQVTLRCSPISGHKSVSWYQQVLGQGPQFIFQYYEKEERGRGNFPDRFSARQFPNYSSELNVNALLLGDSALYLCASSLFQGANYGYTFGSGTRLTVV.